This is a list of T cell receptor beta chains from one sample in a study of CD8 T cells in ankylosing spondylitis. From the 5' RACE reads, TCRdb called clonotypes with MiXCR, one entry per CDR3 protein. This table holds roughly 230,000 distinct CDR3 sequences, 8.2% found once. Sequences were obtained from blood, either unsorted or a sorted T cell fraction (not recorded which). Receptor source: a female donor with ankylosing spondylitis or in good health (not recorded which). Both conserved end residues are part of each CDR3. A D gene is named only where the DNA matches it firmly. Size is stated for part of the rows, as once, few or many counts, or as a class when the clone is expanded.

clone size: many; V gene: TRBV7-9; J gene: TRBJ2-5; D gene: TRBD1; CDR3 protein: CASSLPDRGETQYF; CDR3 DNA: TGTGCCAGCAGCTTACCTGACAGGGGCGAGACCCAGTACTTC
clone size: many; V gene: TRBV5-1; J gene: TRBJ2-5; D gene: TRBD1; CDR3 protein: CASSPGQGRETQYF; CDR3 DNA: TGCGCCAGCAGCCCTGGACAGGGGCGAGAGACCCAGTACTTC
clone size: many; V gene: TRBV7-2; J gene: TRBJ2-1; D gene: NA; CDR3 protein: CASSGADVEQFF; CDR3 DNA: TGTGCCAGCAGCGGGGCCGACGTTGAGCAGTTCTTC
clone size: few; V gene: TRBV5-1; J gene: TRBJ2-7; D gene: TRBD2; CDR3 protein: CASSLSGTSIYEQYF; CDR3 DNA: TGCGCCAGCAGCTTGAGCGGGACTAGCATCTACGAGCAGTACTTC
clone size: many; V gene: TRBV5-1; J gene: TRBJ2-1; D gene: NA; CDR3 protein: CASTRLREFNEQFF; CDR3 DNA: TGCGCCAGCACCCGACTAAGGGAGTTCAATGAGCAGTTCTTC
clone size: many; V gene: TRBV19; J gene: TRBJ1-5; D gene: TRBD1; CDR3 protein: CASSTLTGRNQPQHF; CDR3 DNA: TGTGCCAGTAGTACCTTGACAGGGAGAAATCAGCCCCAGCATTTT
clone size: NA; V gene: TRBV4-3; J gene: TRBJ2-2; D gene: NA; CDR3 protein: CASSQEAEFTGELFF; CDR3 DNA: TGCGCCAGCAGCCAAGAGGCGGAGTTCACCGGGGAGCTGTTTTTT
clone size: NA; V gene: TRBV10-3; J gene: TRBJ2-1; D gene: NA; CDR3 protein: CAISGGDEQFF; CDR3 DNA: TGTGCCATCAGTGGTGGGGATGAGCAGTTCTTC
clone size: NA; V gene: TRBV7-2; J gene: TRBJ2-3; D gene: NA; CDR3 protein: CASSLGLGDTQYF; CDR3 DNA: TGTGCCAGCAGCTTAGGGCTCGGGGATACGCAGTATTTT
clone size: many; V gene: TRBV9; J gene: TRBJ2-2; D gene: NA; CDR3 protein: CASSVESAGWNTGELFF; CDR3 DNA: TGTGCCAGCAGCGTAGAGTCGGCGGGGTGGAACACCGGGGAGCTGTTTTTT
clone size: many; V gene: TRBV4-3; J gene: TRBJ2-7; D gene: TRBD1; CDR3 protein: CASSQDRDRHEQYF; CDR3 DNA: TGCGCCAGCAGCCAGGACCGGGACAGGCACGAGCAGTACTTC
clone size: many; V gene: TRBV9; J gene: TRBJ2-7; D gene: NA; CDR3 protein: CASSVGSSVNYEQYF; CDR3 DNA: TGTGCCAGCAGCGTAGGGTCTAGCGTAAACTACGAGCAGTACTTC
clone size: many; V gene: TRBV9; J gene: TRBJ2-5; D gene: NA; CDR3 protein: CASSVGSGTQYF; CDR3 DNA: TGTGCCAGCAGCGTAGGGTCGGGGACCCAGTACTTC
clone size: many; V gene: TRBV4-3; J gene: TRBJ2-2; D gene: TRBD1; CDR3 protein: CASSLSDRVRTGELFF; CDR3 DNA: TGCGCCAGCAGCCTATCTGACAGGGTCCGGACCGGGGAGCTGTTTTTT
clone size: NA; V gene: TRBV7-2; J gene: TRBJ2-3; D gene: TRBD1; CDR3 protein: CASSQWGQGAVTDTQYF; CDR3 DNA: TGTGCCAGCAGCCAATGGGGACAGGGGGCCGTCACAGATACGCAGTATTTT
clone size: few; V gene: TRBV7-9; J gene: TRBJ2-6; D gene: NA; CDR3 protein: CASSQGRSGANVLTF; CDR3 DNA: TGTGCCAGCAGCCAAGGGAGGTCCGGGGCCAACGTCCTGACTTTC
clone size: many; V gene: TRBV5-1; J gene: TRBJ2-7; D gene: TRBD2; CDR3 protein: CASSTRASGSDYEQYF; CDR3 DNA: TGCGCCAGCAGCACCCGGGCTAGCGGGTCAGACTACGAGCAGTACTTC
clone size: NA; V gene: TRBV6-2/TRBV6-3; J gene: TRBJ1-2; D gene: NA; CDR3 protein: CASSTGRRYTF; CDR3 DNA: TGTGCCAGCAGTACAGGGCGTCGCTACACCTTC
clone size: many; V gene: TRBV5-1; J gene: TRBJ2-1; D gene: NA; CDR3 protein: CASSLSDPSYNEQFF; CDR3 DNA: TGCGCCAGCAGCTTATCCGACCCCTCCTACAATGAGCAGTTCTTC
clone size: NA; V gene: TRBV2; J gene: TRBJ2-2; D gene: NA; CDR3 protein: CASSRPVGAGPAPTGELFF; CDR3 DNA: TGTGCCAGCAGCCGACCCGTAGGTGCCGGTCCGGCCCCCACCGGGGAGCTGTTTTTT
clone size: many; V gene: TRBV3-1; J gene: TRBJ2-2; D gene: TRBD1; CDR3 protein: CASTDRGNTGELFF; CDR3 DNA: TGTGCCAGCACCGACAGGGGAAACACCGGGGAGCTGTTTTTT
clone size: few; V gene: TRBV5-1; J gene: TRBJ2-7; D gene: NA; CDR3 protein: CASSLGGSGSYEQYF; CDR3 DNA: TGCGCCAGCAGCTTGGGAGGTAGCGGCTCCTACGAGCAGTACTTC
clone size: few; V gene: TRBV7-2; J gene: TRBJ2-1; D gene: NA; CDR3 protein: CASSPGGTPLGEQFF; CDR3 DNA: TGTGCCAGCAGCCCTGGGGGGACCCCTTTAGGTGAGCAGTTCTTC
clone size: NA; V gene: TRBV12-3/TRBV12-4; J gene: TRBJ1-2; D gene: NA; CDR3 protein: CASSLDGLPGYYGYTF; CDR3 DNA: TGTGCCAGCAGTTTAGATGGCCTTCCCGGATACTATGGCTACACCTTC
clone size: many; V gene: TRBV19; J gene: TRBJ1-6; D gene: NA; CDR3 protein: CASSRLDRASPLHF; CDR3 DNA: TGTGCCAGCAGTAGGCTGGACAGAGCCTCACCCCTCCACTTT
clone size: many; V gene: TRBV12-3/TRBV12-4; J gene: TRBJ1-1; D gene: NA; CDR3 protein: CASSRQYSNTEAFF; CDR3 DNA: TGTGCCAGCAGTCGACAGTATTCGAACACTGAAGCTTTCTTT
clone size: many; V gene: TRBV20-1; J gene: TRBJ2-5; D gene: TRBD2; CDR3 protein: CSARGPIAGIQETQYF; CDR3 DNA: TGCAGTGCTAGGGGGCCTATAGCGGGGATCCAAGAGACCCAGTACTTC
clone size: many; V gene: TRBV7-2; J gene: TRBJ1-2; D gene: NA; CDR3 protein: CASTADRVNGYTF; CDR3 DNA: TGTGCCAGCACCGCGGACAGAGTTAATGGCTACACCTTC
clone size: many; V gene: TRBV28; J gene: TRBJ1-2; D gene: NA; CDR3 protein: CASGDPLGPLGGGYTF; CDR3 DNA: TGTGCCAGCGGGGACCCCCTAGGGCCCCTCGGGGGAGGCTACACCTTC
clone size: many; V gene: TRBV28; J gene: TRBJ2-1; D gene: NA; CDR3 protein: CASGPRQSNEQFF; CDR3 DNA: TGTGCCAGCGGACCGCGACAGAGCAATGAGCAGTTCTTC
clone size: few; V gene: TRBV29-1; J gene: TRBJ2-4; D gene: NA; CDR3 protein: CSVKPGLGKNIQYF; CDR3 DNA: TGCAGCGTGAAGCCGGGGTTGGGCAAAAACATTCAGTACTTC
clone size: many; V gene: TRBV19; J gene: TRBJ2-2; D gene: NA; CDR3 protein: CASSPGERLEGGELFF; CDR3 DNA: TGTGCCAGTAGTCCAGGGGAGCGGCTCGAGGGCGGGGAGCTGTTTTTT
clone size: NA; V gene: TRBV7-3; J gene: TRBJ2-2; D gene: TRBD1; CDR3 protein: CASSSTGTGGSGELFF; CDR3 DNA: TGTGCCAGCAGCTCCACCGGGACAGGAGGCTCCGGGGAGCTGTTTTTT
clone size: many; V gene: TRBV6-2/TRBV6-3; J gene: TRBJ2-7; D gene: TRBD2; CDR3 protein: CASYKSGSSYEQYF; CDR3 DNA: TGTGCCAGCTATAAGAGCGGGAGCTCCTACGAGCAGTACTTC
clone size: few; V gene: TRBV7-9; J gene: TRBJ2-1; D gene: NA; CDR3 protein: CASSLPGHADEQFF; CDR3 DNA: TGTGCCAGCAGCTTACCGGGCCACGCAGATGAGCAGTTCTTC
clone size: NA; V gene: TRBV29-1; J gene: TRBJ2-5; D gene: NA; CDR3 protein: CSVLPPDVYQETQYF; CDR3 DNA: TGCAGCGTCCTACCACCGGACGTCTACCAAGAGACCCAGTACTTC
clone size: many; V gene: TRBV6-5; J gene: TRBJ1-5; D gene: NA; CDR3 protein: CASSYRGGPQHF; CDR3 DNA: TGTGCCAGCAGTTACAGGGGTGGGCCCCAGCATTTT
clone size: many; V gene: TRBV29-1; J gene: TRBJ1-1; D gene: NA; CDR3 protein: CSASQGNTEAFF; CDR3 DNA: TGCAGCGCCTCGCAGGGTAACACTGAAGCTTTCTTT
clone size: NA; V gene: TRBV6-5; J gene: TRBJ2-3; D gene: TRBD2; CDR3 protein: CASSYSSGGSVMDTQYF; CDR3 DNA: TGTGCCAGCAGTTATTCTTCCGGCGGGAGTGTTATGGATACGCAGTATTTT
clone size: NA; V gene: TRBV29-1; J gene: TRBJ2-7; D gene: TRBD1; CDR3 protein: CSVGRQGPYEQYF; CDR3 DNA: TGCAGCGTTGGGCGACAGGGTCCCTACGAGCAGTACTTC
clone size: many; V gene: TRBV5-1; J gene: TRBJ2-3; D gene: TRBD2; CDR3 protein: CASRLGTSGISYRDTQYF; CDR3 DNA: TGCGCCAGCAGACTTGGGACTAGCGGGATATCGTATAGAGATACGCAGTATTTT
clone size: many; V gene: TRBV20-1; J gene: TRBJ1-5; D gene: NA; CDR3 protein: CSARSPGNQPQHF; CDR3 DNA: TGCAGTGCTAGAAGTCCAGGCAATCAGCCCCAGCATTTT
clone size: many; V gene: TRBV28; J gene: TRBJ2-7; D gene: NA; CDR3 protein: CASRPSKGNAYEQYF; CDR3 DNA: TGTGCCAGCAGGCCCTCTAAGGGGAATGCCTACGAGCAGTACTTC
clone size: many; V gene: TRBV4-3; J gene: TRBJ2-7; D gene: TRBD1; CDR3 protein: CASSRTGGSYEQYF; CDR3 DNA: TGCGCCAGCAGCCGGACAGGGGGTAGCTACGAGCAGTACTTC
clone size: NA; V gene: TRBV7-7; J gene: TRBJ2-1; D gene: TRBD2; CDR3 protein: CASSSGLAVYNEQLF; CDR3 DNA: TGTGCTAGCAGCTCCGGACTAGCAGTGTACAATGAGCAGCTCTTC
clone size: NA; V gene: TRBV6-5; J gene: TRBJ2-1; D gene: NA; CDR3 protein: CASSWGRRRSSYNEQFF; CDR3 DNA: TGTGCCAGCAGTTGGGGGCGGCGGCGGAGCTCCTACAATGAGCAGTTCTTC
clone size: few; V gene: TRBV11-2; J gene: TRBJ2-7; D gene: TRBD2; CDR3 protein: CASSLDSSGIYEQYF; CDR3 DNA: TGTGCCAGCAGCTTAGATTCTAGCGGGATATACGAGCAGTACTTC
clone size: many; V gene: TRBV20-1; J gene: TRBJ2-1; D gene: TRBD2; CDR3 protein: CSARYTGGGYNEQFF; CDR3 DNA: TGCAGTGCTAGATATACGGGAGGCGGGTACAATGAGCAGTTCTTC
clone size: many; V gene: TRBV20-1; J gene: TRBJ2-1; D gene: NA; CDR3 protein: CSANGDIWGEQFF; CDR3 DNA: TGCAGTGCCAATGGGGACATATGGGGTGAGCAGTTCTTC
clone size: many; V gene: TRBV5-1; J gene: TRBJ2-1; D gene: NA; CDR3 protein: CASSLGTGYHNEQFF; CDR3 DNA: TGCGCCAGCAGCTTGGGAACGGGGTACCACAATGAGCAGTTCTTC
clone size: many; V gene: TRBV5-1; J gene: TRBJ2-2; D gene: NA; CDR3 protein: CASRLTSVGGELFF; CDR3 DNA: TGCGCCAGCCGCCTTACTAGTGTCGGCGGGGAGCTGTTTTTT
clone size: many; V gene: TRBV20-1; J gene: TRBJ1-1; D gene: NA; CDR3 protein: CSAREWTEAFF; CDR3 DNA: TGCAGTGCTAGAGAGTGGACTGAAGCTTTCTTT
clone size: many; V gene: TRBV6-5; J gene: TRBJ2-7; D gene: NA; CDR3 protein: CASSFGGGSYEQYF; CDR3 DNA: TGTGCCAGCAGTTTCGGCGGTGGCTCCTACGAGCAGTACTTC